What follows are 5 T cell receptor beta chains derived from one specimen sequenced in a study of T cell responses to AZD1222 COVID-19 vaccine. Here immunoSEQ multiplex PCR was the method, and the copy in TCRdb shows in-frame clones only, minus some. In the table there are roughly 150,000 clones, 85% to 95% of which are singletons. The specimen was peripheral blood, collected on day 0 of AZD1222 vaccination. The source of these receptors is an adult in good health.

The chain couples TRBV6-5 to TRBJ1-3, with D perhaps TRBD1 (5 bases). Trimming removed 6 bases at V and 4 bases at J, with 7 bases between. Germline assignment: CDR1 MNHEY and CDR2 SVGAGI. The CDR3 covers 12 residues. In nucleotides, the CDR3 is TGTGCCAGCAGACAGGACGGAAACACCATATATTTT. This translates into CASRQDGNTIYF.

This sequence joins TRBV14 and TRBJ2-3; D remains ambiguous. Looked up from germline, CDR1 is SGHDN and CDR2 is FVKESK. The CDR3 spans 14 residues. V was pared by 1 base and J by 4 bases, with 9 bases between. The CDR3 loop reads CASSQGVRSDTQYF. The CDR3 nucleotides are TGTGCCAGCAGCCAAGGGGTCCGGTCAGATACGCAGTATTTT.

This chain joins TRBV2 and TRBJ2-3, with a possible D match to TRBD2 (6 bases). The length of the CDR3 is 15 residues. Trimming removed 5 bases from V and 0 bases from J, with 12 bases in between. Per germline, CDR1 SNHLY and CDR2 FYNNEI. The CDR3 protein is CASSLTRFSTDTQYF. In DNA, the CDR3 is TGTGCCAGCAGTTTGACTAGGTTTAGCACAGATACGCAGTATTTT.

DNA for the CDR3: TGTGCCAGTAGTCCGGACCTCTATGGCTACACCTTC. Amino acids: CASSPDLYGYTF. The chain recombines TRBV19 with TRBJ1-2; no firm D call. V lost 5 bases and J lost 4, with 8 bases in between. Germline assignment: CDR1 LNHDA and CDR2 SQIVND (reference sequence). This CDR3 has 12 amino acids.

The CDR3 DNA reads TGTGCCAGCAGTGACACCCTTTGGGGGGGGGTCCAGCCCCAGCATTTT. Translated: CASSDTLWGGVQPQHF. This sequence joins TRBV6-2 or TRBV6-3 and TRBJ1-5, with D perhaps TRBD1 (5 bases). V gave up 5 bases and J gave up 7 bases, with 21 bases separating them. Germline V CDR1 and CDR2: MNHEY, SVGEGT. The CDR3 extends over 16 amino acids.